What follows are 4 T cell receptor beta chains derived from one specimen sequenced in a study of beta chain features in type 1 diabetes listed by TCRdb under 2018. Library preparation was by the immunoSEQ multiplex PCR assay. The entire isolated RNA was reverse transcribed using the High Capacity cDNA Reverse Transcription Kit, and thus expressed TCRB transcripts were sequenced. Here the immuneACCESS table is served through TCRdb, limited to in-frame sequences with V and J called. Missing clones are a known gap in these copies; in checked studies unresolved V genes cover under half, and the rest lacks a known reason. Present in this sample are nearly 250,000 clones, 13% to 15% of which were seen just once. Of the sample, roughly 0.028% is held by the ten largest clones. The specimen sequenced was naive CD4+ T cells from blood. The cell subset or site label here, explained by the study, means: true naive CD4+ T cells. The receptors here all came from a woman between 40 and 55 years old in good health.

This clone was observed a few times. The genes are TRBV7-2 and TRBJ1-5; 8 nucleotides align to TRBD1. The germline V gene encodes CDR1 SGHTA and CDR2 FQGNSA. V dropped 5 bases and J dropped 4; count of bases not matched to a gene: 7. The CDR3 is 15 residues long. The CDR3 is CASSLTGGGNQPQHF. CDR3 sequence (DNA): TGTGCCAGCAGCCTCACAGGGGGAGGGAATCAGCCCCAGCATTTT. Supplemented by reference TRBV7-2 and TRBJ1-5, the full variable domain reads GAGVSQSPSNKVTEKGKDVELRCDPISGHTALYWYRQSLGQGLEFLIYFQGNSAPDKSGLPSDRFSAERTGGSVSTLTIQRTQQEDSAVYLCASSLTGGGNQPQHFGDGTRLSIL.

The chain's CDR3 is CASRLSSGQGLYQPQHF. CDR3 sequence (DNA): TGTGCCAGCAGACTATCTTCGGGGCAGGGACTGTATCAGCCCCAGCATTTT. This chain connects TRBV28 to TRBJ1-5; a possible D gene is TRBD1 (5 bases). The germline gives CDR1 MDHEN, CDR2 SYDVKM. The CDR3 has 17 residues. Between the trimmed V and J ends, which lost 6 bases and 5 bases, there was a span of 23 bases.

This clone occurred a few times. The chain joins TRBV11-2 to TRBJ1-4; no definite D call. Trimming cost V 11 bases and J 8 bases, with 9 bases left between them. The length of the CDR3 is 10 residues. Germline CDR1 and CDR2: SGHAT and FQNNGV. The CDR3: CAAGGEKLFF. In nucleotides, the CDR3 is TGTGCCGCGGGCGGGGAAAAACTGTTTTTT.

The V call is TRBV6-5, the J call TRBJ1-2; TRBD1 aligns across 9 bases. Germline V gene data show CDR1 as MNHEY and CDR2 as SVGAGI. V was pared by 0 bases and J by 7 bases, with 9 bases of the junction left unmatched. The CDR3 is 16 residues long. The CDR3: CASSYSQGAPGIGYTF. For the CDR3, the DNA is TGTGCCAGCAGTTACTCACAGGGGGCGCCGGGCATTGGCTACACCTTC.